This T cell receptor beta chain emerged from a study of regulatory T cells in long-lasting Graves disease. Time point of the sample: newly diagnosed GD, antithyroid drugs for less than 3 months. Following extraction of RNA from PBMCs, that RNA was used to make the TCR library. Ten or more counts support this clonotype. Germline V gene sequence: CDR1 LGHDT, CDR2 YNNKEL (reference sequence). This CDR3 comprises 13 residues. V was clipped by 2 bases and J by 9 bases, with 11 bases between them. To make TCR beta libraries, researchers used iRepertoire HTBI primers and Arm-PCR of CDR3 regions. TCRdb called the multiplex PCR reads again in MiXCR, with one record for every CDR3 protein. There are about 420,000 distinct CDR3 sequences in the sample; roughly 15% occur only once, and about a quarter lies in the top ten. The same data also contributed to another study, on T cells in Graves' hyperthyroidism and ophthalmopathy. From that report: Stable Graves' hyperthyroidism meant no ophthalmopathy progression within 18 months.

The J gene is TRBJ2-1, the V gene TRBV3-1, with D possibly being TRBD1 (5 bases). The sequence was collected from a woman aged 18-30 years with Graves disease. Sequenced here: peripheral blood mononuclear cells (PBMCs), sampled at new diagnosis, from a patient treated with antithyroid drugs. The CDR3 DNA sequence: TGTGCCAGCAGCCAAACTCAGGGTTCTGAGCAGTTCTTC. The encoded protein is CASSQTQGSEQFF.